This TCR beta chain was recovered during a study of shared clonotypes between healthy human individuals. The V segment lost 4 bases and the J segment 2 bases; nucleotides outside the gene matches: 5. Per the germline V gene, CDR1 is MNHNY and CDR2 is SVGAGI (reference sequence). The CDR3 length is 14 residues. Some clones are missing from TCRdb's copy, which holds only in-frame ones; the method was immunoSEQ multiplex PCR. Of some 2,000,000 clones listed, roughly 95% were seen once; the top ten hold about 0.13%. The clonotype was recovered from a man between 18 and 29 years old in good health. V gene TRBV6-6 combines with J gene TRBJ2-7; TRBD1 matches at 7 bases. Sequencing was performed on naive CD4+ T cells sorted from blood. The sample's subset: CD45RA+ positively selected. The CDR3 coding sequence is TGTGCCAGCAGTTCAAAACAGGGGCCCTACGAGCAGTACTTC. It encodes CASSSKQGPYEQYF.